This T cell receptor beta chain was profiled in a study of response to subunit inactivated influenza vaccine. This clonotype was observed a handful of times. Antigen: not known. The study's findings and limits: That few new T cells are recruited by each seasonal influenza vaccination was the authors' suggestion.

MiXCR was run by TCRdb on the RT-PCR reads, yielding one entry per CDR3 protein. This sample has some 850,000 distinct CDR3 sequences, with less than 20% found just once. The ends were cut back, 3 bases at V and 7 bases at J, with 16 bases in the middle. The CDR3 extends over 15 amino acids. The sequencing here drew on PBMCs from blood, taken more than 4 days after vaccination. The clonotype was recovered from a man aged 45-65 years who received an inactivated influenza vaccine. The genes are TRBV12-3 or TRBV12-4 and TRBJ2-1, with D possibly being TRBD2 (6 bases). Here the CDR3 reads CASSFGGAWGNEQFF. In DNA, the CDR3 is TGTGCCAGCAGTTTCGGCGGGGCCTGGGGAAATGAGCAGTTCTTC.